The clone carrying this T cell receptor (beta chain) has a count of ten or more. A read error may account for a junction end that differs from germline. Via MiXCR, TCRdb re-called the reads, giving one row per CDR3 protein. The table lists 200,000 to 300,000 distinct CDR3 sequences, approximately 8.3% of them singletons. The sample originates from a study of T cell repertoires in cytomegalovirus infection. The source material was PBMCs. This sequence originates from a human donor in good health (CMV status not recorded). Some clones in this sample may be carry-over from other donors' samples.

The CDR3 coding sequence is TGTGCCAGCAGCTTAGGTGGGACTAGCTCGTGGATCGATTTT. As protein: CASSLGGTSSWIDF. The gene calls are TRBV7-8 and TRBJ2-3; the match to TRBD2 covers 9 bases. CDR1 and CDR2 (germline): SGHVS, FQNEAQ. The CDR3 contains 14 residues.